The next 11 T cell receptor beta chains were all read from a single sample in a study of CD8 T cells in ankylosing spondylitis. Study results and caveats: In ankylosing spondylitis blood, a motif of fewer than 10 highly homologous TCR beta variants appeared characteristic.

TCRdb fed the 5' RACE reads into MiXCR, producing one record per CDR3 protein. The table lists some 330,000 distinct CDR3 sequences, approximately 8.2% of them singletons. Their antigen targets remain unknown. Material for sequencing was blood, either unsorted or a sorted T cell fraction (not recorded which). These receptors were taken from a male donor with ankylosing spondylitis.

There are many counts of this clonotype. The chain has TRBV5-1 and TRBJ1-4; the D gene is possibly TRBD1 (5 bases). Trimming left V 7 bases short and J 8 bases short, with 18 bases between. Germline V lookup: CDR1 SGHRS, CDR2 YFSETQ. The CDR3 covers 14 residues. The DNA for the CDR3 is TGCGCCAGCTCCGGGGGGGAGACCGTCGAAAAACTGTTTTTT. Amino acid sequence: CASSGGETVEKLFF.

The rearrangement links TRBV9 to TRBJ2-1; tentative D call: TRBD2 (6 bases). The CDR3 covers 15 residues. V gave up 1 base and J gave up 6 bases, with 14 bases separating them. CDR1 is SGDLS and CDR2 is YYNGEE in the germline V gene. The CDR3 nucleotides are TGTGCCAGCAGCGTAATGGGGAGGCGAGCCAATGAGCAGTTCTTC. Translated: CASSVMGRRANEQFF.

The rearrangement links TRBV5-1 to TRBJ2-5, with D perhaps matching TRBD2 (6 bases). The CDR3 sequence is 15 residues long. V dropped 4 bases and J dropped 5 bases, with 18 bases sitting between them. Germline CDR1 SGHRS, CDR2 YFSETQ. The CDR3 bases are TGCGCCAGCAGCAGATTGGGTGGGGAGGTTGAGACCCAGTACTTC. It codes for CASSRLGGEVETQYF.

About this clonotype itself: This may be a read error: a much more frequent sequence differs by one nucleotide. The chain joins TRBV7-3 to TRBJ2-2, with D tentatively TRBD2 (5 bases). The germline gives CDR1 SGHTA, CDR2 FQGTGA. This CDR3 spans 16 amino acids. DNA of the CDR3: TGTGCCAGCAGCCCGCTTCCTTCTAGGAACACCGGGGAGCCGTTTTTT. Residues: CASSPLPSRNTGEPFF.

This clonotype came up a few times. J is TRBJ1-5 and V is TRBV5-1; unclear D gene. This CDR3 is built from 15 residues. With 0 bases removed from V and 5 bases from J, the gap between germline ends came to 12 bases. CDR1 SGHRS and CDR2 YFSETQ come from the germline V gene. Here the CDR3 reads CASSLGTRIDQPQHF. CDR3 sequence (DNA): TGCGCCAGCAGCTTGGGGACTCGAATAGATCAGCCCCAGCATTTT.

This clonotype was found a few times. The V gene is TRBV12-3 or TRBV12-4, the J gene TRBJ1-1, with a tentative D call TRBD1 (5 bases). CDR3 size: 14 residues. Deletions cut 3 bases from V and 6 bases from J, with 14 bases between. The CDR3 nucleotides read TGTGCCAGCAGTTTGTCGGGGGAAGTATCTGAAGCTTTCTTT. It specifies CASSLSGEVSEAFF.

Only a few counts were recorded for this clonotype. The chain couples TRBV7-2 to TRBJ2-7; TRBD2 aligns across 7 bases. V gave up 8 bases and J gave up 0 bases; unmatched junction bases: 16. CDR3 length equals 17 residues. Germline assignment: CDR1 SGHTA and CDR2 FQGNSA. Here the CDR3 reads CASGDGRQAPTSYEQYF. The CDR3 bases are TGTGCCAGCGGGGACGGGAGGCAGGCCCCAACCTCCTACGAGCAGTACTTC.

This clonotype was seen repeatedly, ten times or more. The CDR3 here is CASSSPSGGTGAEQFF. The CDR3, as DNA: TGTGCCAGCAGTTCCCCTAGCGGGGGGACGGGTGCTGAGCAGTTCTTC. This chain joins TRBV28 and TRBJ2-1, with 11 bases fitting TRBD2. Germline-derived CDR1 and CDR2 are MDHEN and SYDVKM. V lost 4 bases and J lost 9; bases outside the gene matches: 11. CDR3 length: 16 amino acids.

This clonotype was picked up a small number of times. This sequence joins TRBV7-9 and TRBJ1-1; D gene uncertain. Germline CDR1 SEHNR, CDR2 FQNEAQ (reference sequence). V lost 1 base and J 3 bases, leaving 9 bases between the germline ends. The length of the CDR3 is 14 residues. The CDR3 protein is CASSLGLSDTEAFF. The CDR3 DNA reads TGTGCCAGCAGCTTAGGGCTTTCGGACACTGAAGCTTTCTTT.

This clonotype was recorded a few times. The rearrangement uses TRBV27 and TRBJ1-5, with 7 bases matching TRBD1. Per germline, CDR1 MNHEY and CDR2 SMNVEV (reference sequence). V was pared by 8 bases and J by 3 bases, with 10 bases of the junction left unmatched. The CDR3 is 15 amino acids. CDR3 nucleotides: TGTGCCAGCGGTTCTCCGGGACAGCTCAATCAGCCCCAGCATTTT. Its translation is CASGSPGQLNQPQHF.

In its sample, this clonotype was seen many times. The chain couples TRBV29-1 to TRBJ1-5, with 8 bases identical to TRBD1. This CDR3 has 13 residues. The germline gives CDR1 SQVTM, CDR2 ANQGSEA. V trimming: 6 bases; J trimming: 4 bases; junction bases outside the gene matches: 5. DNA for the CDR3: TGCAGCGTGAGGACAGGGTGGAATCAGCCCCAGCATTTT. It specifies CSVRTGWNQPQHF.